The 23 T cell receptor beta chains given below trace back to one sample, sequenced in a study of patients with pleural tuberculosis (dated by TCRdb to the mid-2010s). The run used an Illumina Genome Analyzer IIx. TCRdb trimmed the raw reads at Q25, called clones with MiXCR and kept productive beta chains. Rows matching on CDR3 protein sequence are summarized as one entry with the most common DNA and genes. This sample is represented by around 49,000 distinct CDR3 sequences; about 7.3% of them were singletons. The ten largest clones capture under 20% of the sample. The receptors derive from a human donor with pleural tuberculosis.

This clonotype was seen repeatedly, ten times or more. V is TRBV6-1 and J is TRBJ1-3, with TRBD1 identical over 9 bases. Per germline, CDR1 MNHNS and CDR2 SASEGT. The CDR3 totals 16 residues. Trimming took 2 bases from V and 3 from J; bases not matched to a gene: 5. The CDR3 DNA is TGTGCCAGCAGTGAACTGGGACAGGGTATTGGAAACACCATATATTTT. Translating gives CASSELGQGIGNTIYF.

This clonotype was picked up many times. The chain joins TRBV12-3 or TRBV12-4 to TRBJ2-1, with 11 bases matching TRBD2. The junction had 4 bases not matched to a gene; V was cut back by 5 bases and J by 1 base. This CDR3 comprises 16 residues. CDR3 nucleotides: TGTGCCAGCAGTCCTCTAGCGGGAGGATCCTACAATGAGCAGTTCTTC. Amino acid sequence: CASSPLAGGSYNEQFF.

This clonotype has a handful of counts. V and J are TRBV13 and TRBJ1-5; 7 bases agree with TRBD1. Germline-derived CDR1 and CDR2 are PRHDT and FYEKMQ (reference sequence). The V gene end was trimmed by 5 bases and the J gene end by 5 bases; junction bases not matched to a gene: 6. CDR3 length: 14 residues. CDR3 loop: CASSNRGEHQPQHF. In DNA form, the CDR3 reads TGTGCCAGCAGCAACAGGGGTGAACATCAGCCCCAGCATTTT.

A remark on this clonotype: A much larger clone lies a single base off, so this may be a read error. In DNA form, the CDR3 reads TGCAGTGCTAGGCTCCATAGCGGGGGCTACAATGAGCTGTTCTTC. It translates to CSARLHSGGYNELFF. This chain links TRBV20-1 with TRBJ2-1, with TRBD2 matching 9 bases. The CDR3 is 15 residues long. CDR1 is DFQATT, CDR2 SNEGSKA, per germline (reference sequence).

This clonotype was recorded at least ten times. The V gene is TRBV28, the J gene TRBJ2-1; TRBD2 matches 14 bases. This CDR3 region has 13 residues. V dropped 10 bases and J dropped 6; count of bases not matched to a gene: 2. Germline CDR1 and CDR2: MDHEN and SYDVKM. The chain's CDR3 is CATGLAGANEQFF. CDR3 bases: TGTGCCACGGGACTAGCGGGAGCCAATGAGCAGTTCTTC.

CDR3 sequence reads: CASSNPGQAAEAFF. The CDR3 coding sequence is TGCGCCAGCAGCAATCCGGGACAGGCGGCTGAAGCTTTCTTT. This sequence joins TRBV5-1 and TRBJ1-1, with 8 bases identical to TRBD1. J was trimmed by 6 bases and V by 4 bases; bases with no gene match: 8. Germline V gene data show CDR1 as SGHRS and CDR2 as YFSETQ. CDR3 length: 14 amino acids.

This clonotype has a count of ten or more. CDR3: CASSYPGTGPGAFF. The CDR3 nucleotides are TGTGCCAGCAGTTACCCAGGCACCGGACCGGGAGCTTTCTTT. This chain connects TRBV6-2 or TRBV6-3 to TRBJ1-1; no clear D gene. This CDR3 has 14 residues. V was clipped by 2 bases and J by 10 bases, with 17 bases between them. Germline-derived CDR1 and CDR2 are MNHEY and SVGEGT.

This clonotype was detected ten times or more. The DNA of the CDR3 is TGTGCCAGCAGCCTTGGGTTTCACAATGAGCAGTTCTTC. Translation gives CASSLGFHNEQFF. The chain joins TRBV28 to TRBJ2-1; the D is unclear. CDR3 length equals 13 residues. Germline-derived CDR1 and CDR2 are MDHEN and SYDVKM. V lost 6 bases to trimming and J lost 5 bases, with 11 bases between them.

This clonotype has at least ten counts. The chain has TRBV11-2 and TRBJ1-6; perhaps TRBD1 as D (5 bases). The germline gives CDR1 SGHAT, CDR2 FQNNGV. V gave up 2 bases and J gave up 9 bases, with 8 bases separating them. The CDR3 is made up of 13 amino acids. The DNA for the CDR3 is TGTGCCAGCAGCTTACTCGGGGCTTCACCCCTCCACTTT. Protein sequence: CASSLLGASPLHF.

This clonotype has at least ten counts. The rearrangement links TRBV28 to TRBJ2-1; 10 bases are a match to TRBD2. CDR1 is MDHEN and CDR2 is SYDVKM in the germline V gene. The CDR3 loop spans 15 amino acids. V was clipped by 2 bases and J by 9 bases; unmatched bases: 7. The CDR3: CASSLGVAGGTEQFF. In DNA form, the CDR3 reads TGTGCCAGCAGTTTAGGGGTAGCGGGAGGTACTGAGCAGTTCTTC.

This sequence joins TRBV20-1 and TRBJ2-7; D is possibly TRBD1 (7 bases). With 3 bases removed from V and 3 bases from J, the gap between germline ends came to 18 bases. The CDR3 sequence is 15 residues long. Per the germline V gene, CDR1 is DFQATT and CDR2 is SNEGSKA (reference sequence). CDR3 sequence reads: CSASRGTVSGYEQYF. The CDR3 nucleotides read TGCAGTGCTAGCAGGGGGACTGTGAGCGGCTACGAGCAGTACTTC.

This clonotype was picked up many times. The V gene is TRBV6-1, the J gene TRBJ1-1; 11 bases match TRBD1. V gave up 4 bases and J gave up 4 bases; unmatched junction bases: 2. This CDR3 is built from 14 residues. Germline lookup yields CDR1 MNHNS and CDR2 SASEGT. The CDR3 region has the DNA TGTGCCAGCAGTGGGACAGGGGGCGGCACTGAAGCTTTCTTT. Translation gives CASSGTGGGTEAFF.

This clonotype was counted ten times or more. This chain joins TRBV27 and TRBJ2-1; D possibly corresponds to TRBD2 (5 bases). This CDR3 spans 15 amino acids. Deletions cut 5 bases from V and 3 bases from J, with 14 bases between. In germline, CDR1 is MNHEY, CDR2 SMNVEV (reference sequence). The DNA for the CDR3 is TGTGCCAGCAGTCCACGGCGAGGGCACTACAATGAGCAGTTCTTC. It translates to CASSPRRGHYNEQFF.

About this clonotype itself: An end of the junction does not agree with germline; a read error may underlie this. The V call is TRBV11-1, the J call TRBJ2-1; 7 bases are a match to TRBD1. This CDR3 is 13 amino acids long. Germline V lookup: CDR1 SGHAT, CDR2 FQDESV (reference sequence). CDR3 region: CAGRPTGDHEQFF. The CDR3 region has the DNA TGTGCCGGCAGACCTACAGGGGACCATGAGCAGTTCTTC.

This clonotype was recorded at least ten times. The gene calls are TRBV20-1 and TRBJ1-2; the D is unclear. Germline assignment: CDR1 DFQATT and CDR2 SNEGSKA (reference sequence). The CDR3 has 12 residues. Trimming took off 3 bases at V and 4 bases at J, with 9 bases between the two ends. The CDR3 region is CSASLAVYGYTF. For the CDR3, the DNA is TGCAGTGCTAGTTTGGCGGTCTATGGCTACACCTTC.

Details on this clonotype: A read error may explain this, as a much larger clone is one base away. The chain uses TRBV19 and TRBJ2-2, with D perhaps matching TRBD2 (5 bases). Germline V gene lookup returns CDR1 LNHDA and CDR2 SQIVND (reference sequence). This CDR3 contains 12 residues. The CDR3 region has the DNA TGTGCCAGTAGTATTATCTCCGGGAAGCTGTTTTTT. Translated: CASSIISGKLFF.

The V call is TRBV12-3 or TRBV12-4, the J call TRBJ2-7, with TRBD1 matching 10 bases. The J segment lost 4 bases and the V segment lost 1 base, leaving 4 bases of the junction unmatched. This CDR3 comprises 15 residues. CDR3 in DNA: TGTGCCAGCAGTTTAGGGGGGGGACAGGGGTACGAGCAGTACTTC. Residues: CASSLGGGQGYEQYF.

In its sample, this clonotype was seen many times. V gene TRBV12-3 or TRBV12-4 combines with J gene TRBJ2-3; D is undetermined. The ends were cut back, 4 bases at V and 7 bases at J, with 9 bases in the middle. The CDR3 loop spans 12 amino acids. The CDR3 DNA is TGTGCCAGCAGTTCTGTACCTAATACGCAGTATTTT. Residues: CASSSVPNTQYF.

This clonotype was found a few times. This chain connects TRBV5-6 to TRBJ1-2; maybe TRBD1 (6 bases). The length of the CDR3 is 14 residues. V lost 1 base to trimming and J lost 4 bases, with 11 bases between them. The germline V gene has CDR1 SGHDT and CDR2 YYEEEE. CDR3 region: CASSLPGAGYGYTF. The CDR3 nucleotides read TGTGCCAGCAGCTTGCCAGGGGCGGGCTATGGCTACACCTTC. The full variable domain, with the rest looked up from reference TRBV5-6 and TRBJ1-2, is DAGVTQSPTHLIKTRGQQVTLRCSPKSGHDTVSWYQQALGQGPQFIFQYYEEEERQRGNFPDRFSGHQFPNYSSELNVNALLLGDSALYLCASSLPGAGYGYTFGSGTRLTVV.

Regarding this clonotype: This sequence may be a read error, since a much larger clone differs from it by one base. V usage is TRBV24-1 and J usage is TRBJ2-1; D possibly uses TRBD1 or TRBD2 (7 bases each). In germline, CDR1 is KGHDR, CDR2 SFDVKD. This CDR3 is 16 amino acids long. V gave up 5 bases and J gave up 11 bases, with 24 bases separating them. The CDR3 region is CATSARQGLTSMKQFF. CDR3 DNA: TGTGCCACCAGTGCTAGACAGGGACTAACATCTATGAAGCAGTTCTTC.

In its sample, this clonotype was seen many times. CDR3 amino acids: CASSFGANQPQHF. The CDR3 nucleotides are TGTGCCAGCAGTTTCGGGGCCAATCAGCCCCAGCATTTT. V and J are TRBV6-2 or TRBV6-3 and TRBJ1-5; D is perhaps TRBD1 (5 bases). The CDR3 totals 13 residues. The V end was cut by 4 bases, the J end by 3 bases, with 7 bases between. The germline V gene has CDR1 MNHEY and CDR2 SVGEGT.

This clonotype was detected many times. The gene calls are TRBV6-1 and TRBJ1-5; no firm D call. The CDR3 contains 12 residues. V was trimmed by 8 bases and J by 4 bases, leaving 9 bases between them. Germline V gene lookup returns CDR1 MNHNS and CDR2 SASEGT. The CDR3 DNA follows: TGTGCCAGCTGGCAGTTTAATCAGCCCCAGCATTTT. Amino acids: CASWQFNQPQHF.

A few counts support this clonotype. Possible read error: a much larger clone is one base away. The chain has TRBV28 and TRBJ2-3, with 10 bases identical to TRBD2. The CDR3 length is 15 residues. Looked up from germline, CDR1 is MDHEN and CDR2 is SYDVKM. CDR3 nucleotide sequence: TGTGCCAGCAGCCCAGCGGGAGGGCTGACAGGTACGCAGTATTTT. Translation: CASSPAGGLTGTQYF.